The rows below give T cell receptor beta chains drawn from one sample of a study of T cell responses to AZD1222 COVID-19 vaccine. Using immunoSEQ multiplex PCR, the repertoire was profiled, and TCRdb retains in-frame clones only, with some absent. The sample carries about 68,000 clones, 85% to 90% recorded once. The material sequenced was peripheral blood, taken on day 0 of AZD1222 vaccination. The receptors shown here come from an adult in good health. Both conserved end residues are part of each CDR3. Each record gives: CDR3 protein, CDR3 DNA, clone size, D gene, V gene, J gene. D genes are given only for firm matches. Rows may omit the clone size; those that give it use once, few, many or a size class.

CDR3: CASSPGRGTPRSYGYTF
DNA: TGTGCCAGCAGCCCCGGAAGAGGGACACCCCGGTCCTATGGCTACACCTTC
size: once
D: -
V: TRBV7-2
J: TRBJ1-2

CDR3: CASSLWADTQYF
DNA: TGTGCCAGCAGTCTCTGGGCAGATACGCAGTATTTT
size: once
D: -
V: TRBV28
J: TRBJ2-3

CDR3: CASSIGRELYYGYTF
DNA: TGTGCCAGTAGTATAGGCAGGGAGCTGTACTATGGCTACACCTTC
size: once
D: -
V: TRBV19
J: TRBJ1-2

CDR3: CASSGSGIEEQYF
DNA: TGCGCCAGCAGTGGTAGCGGGATAGAAGAGCAGTACTTC
size: -
D: TRBD2
V: TRBV10-1
J: TRBJ2-7

CDR3: CASSPFRGEQFF
DNA: TGTGCCAGCAGCCCCTTCCGGGGTGAGCAGTTCTTC
size: -
D: -
V: TRBV5-8
J: TRBJ2-1

CDR3: CASSYSISDSGYTQSYNEQFF
DNA: TGTGCCAGCAGTTACTCGATAAGTGACTCCGGTTACACTCAAAGCTACAATGAGCAGTTCTTC
size: -
D: -
V: TRBV6-2/TRBV6-3
J: TRBJ2-1

CDR3: CASSPLDVRNEQFF
DNA: TGTGCCAGCAGCCCACTAGACGTGAGGAATGAGCAGTTCTTC
size: -
D: -
V: TRBV13
J: TRBJ2-1

CDR3: CASSRKASGSYEQYF
DNA: TGTGCCAGCAGCCGAAAGGCTAGCGGGAGCTACGAGCAGTACTTC
size: -
D: TRBD2
V: TRBV14
J: TRBJ2-7

CDR3: CASSPDRGSFNSPLHF
DNA: TGTGCCAGCAGCCCGGACAGGGGGTCCTTTAATTCACCCCTCCACTTT
size: -
D: TRBD1
V: TRBV7-8
J: TRBJ1-6

CDR3: CAWSGLAGDEQYF
DNA: TGTGCCTGGAGTGGCCTAGCGGGAGACGAGCAGTACTTC
size: -
D: TRBD2
V: TRBV30
J: TRBJ2-7

CDR3: CASSQAWTSATDTQYF
DNA: TGTGCCAGCAGCCAAGCGTGGACTAGCGCAACAGATACGCAGTATTTT
size: -
D: TRBD2
V: TRBV14
J: TRBJ2-3

CDR3: CASSLAGQGYEQYF
DNA: TGTGCCAGCAGCTTAGCGGGGCAGGGCTACGAGCAGTACTTC
size: -
D: -
V: TRBV7-9
J: TRBJ2-7

CDR3: CASNLGLAVAKNIQYF
DNA: TGTGCCAGCAATTTAGGACTAGCGGTAGCCAAAAACATTCAGTACTTC
size: few
D: TRBD2
V: TRBV25-1
J: TRBJ2-4

CDR3: CASSFGRGHGEQYF
DNA: TGTGCCAGCAGCTTCGGCAGGGGGCATGGCGAGCAGTACTTC
size: once
D: TRBD1
V: TRBV5-6
J: TRBJ2-7

CDR3: CATRAPATGELFF
DNA: TGTGCCACCCGGGCCCCCGCCACCGGGGAGCTGTTTTTT
size: -
D: -
V: TRBV6-4
J: TRBJ2-2

CDR3: CASSELAGVGETQYF
DNA: TGTGCCAGCAGCGAACTAGCGGGAGTAGGAGAGACCCAGTACTTC
size: -
D: TRBD2
V: TRBV4-2
J: TRBJ2-5

CDR3: CASSLAGGPKRMTEAFF
DNA: TGTGCCAGCAGCTTAGCCGGGGGCCCCAAGCGAATGACTGAAGCTTTCTTT
size: -
D: -
V: TRBV7-2
J: TRBJ1-1

CDR3: CASSQDAGLPGNEQFF
DNA: TGCGCCAGCAGCCAAGACGCGGGACTCCCAGGCAATGAGCAGTTCTTC
size: -
D: -
V: TRBV4-1
J: TRBJ2-1

CDR3: CASSEPLTYQPQHF
DNA: TGTGCCAGCAGTGAACCACTTACTTATCAGCCCCAGCATTTT
size: -
D: -
V: TRBV2
J: TRBJ1-5

CDR3: CASSRGTSGRVETDTQYF
DNA: TGCGCCAGCAGCAGGGGGACTAGCGGGAGAGTGGAGACAGATACGCAGTATTTT
size: -
D: TRBD2
V: TRBV5-1
J: TRBJ2-3

CDR3: CASSPTGGMNTEAFF
DNA: TGTGCCAGCAGCCCCACAGGGGGAATGAACACTGAAGCTTTCTTT
size: -
D: TRBD1
V: TRBV7-9
J: TRBJ1-1

CDR3: CASSRTLSTDTQYF
DNA: TGTGCCAGCAGCCGGACATTGAGCACAGATACGCAGTATTTT
size: -
D: -
V: TRBV7-2
J: TRBJ2-3

CDR3: CASSYGQGAYNEQFF
DNA: TGTGCCAGCAGTTACGGACAGGGGGCCTACAATGAGCAGTTCTTC
size: -
D: TRBD1
V: TRBV6-4
J: TRBJ2-1

CDR3: CASSQIAGSTYEQYF
DNA: TGTGCCAGCAGCCAAATAGCGGGATCCACTTACGAGCAGTACTTC
size: -
D: TRBD2
V: TRBV14
J: TRBJ2-7

CDR3: CASSAFRGGSADTQYF
DNA: TGTGCCAGCAGTGCTTTTCGAGGCGGGAGTGCAGATACGCAGTATTTT
size: -
D: TRBD2
V: TRBV6-1
J: TRBJ2-3

CDR3: CASSEFSGSTDTQYF
DNA: TGTGCCAGCAGTGAATTCAGCGGAAGCACAGATACGCAGTATTTT
size: few
D: -
V: TRBV6-1
J: TRBJ2-3

CDR3: CAWSWGNTEAFF
DNA: TGTGCCTGGAGTTGGGGGAACACTGAAGCTTTCTTT
size: -
D: -
V: TRBV30
J: TRBJ1-1

CDR3: CASSYPGLAGRNEQFF
DNA: TGTGCCAGCAGTTACCCGGGACTAGCGGGAAGAAATGAGCAGTTCTTC
size: -
D: TRBD2
V: TRBV6-2/TRBV6-3
J: TRBJ2-1

CDR3: CASSLYGGADYGYTF
DNA: TGTGCCAGCAGTTTATACGGCGGGGCGGACTATGGCTACACCTTC
size: -
D: -
V: TRBV28
J: TRBJ1-2

CDR3: CSVETGGTEAFF
DNA: TGCAGCGTTGAAACTGGGGGCACTGAAGCTTTCTTT
size: once
D: -
V: TRBV29-1
J: TRBJ1-1

CDR3: CASSLQGRGYGYTF
DNA: TGTGCCAGCAGTCTACAGGGGCGAGGCTATGGCTACACCTTC
size: -
D: TRBD1
V: TRBV2
J: TRBJ1-2

CDR3: CASSLIERDREKDNSPLHF
DNA: TGTGCCAGCAGCCTTATTGAACGGGACAGGGAAAAGGATAATTCACCCCTCCACTTT
size: -
D: -
V: TRBV21-1
J: TRBJ1-6

CDR3: CASSLIDRRGEKLFF
DNA: TGTGCCAGCAGCTTGATCGACAGGCGGGGTGAAAAACTGTTTTTT
size: -
D: -
V: TRBV7-2
J: TRBJ1-4

CDR3: CASVDLGRHTYNEQFF
DNA: TGTGCCAGCGTAGACCTGGGCAGGCATACCTACAATGAGCAGTTCTTC
size: -
D: -
V: TRBV5-8
J: TRBJ2-1

CDR3: CATSAPTGTGFGETQYF
DNA: TGTGCCACCAGTGCCCCGACCGGGACAGGGTTCGGGGAGACCCAGTACTTC
size: once
D: TRBD1
V: TRBV24-1
J: TRBJ2-5

CDR3: CASSEGGQETQYF
DNA: TGTGCCAGCAGCGAGGGCGGACAAGAGACCCAGTACTTC
size: -
D: -
V: TRBV9
J: TRBJ2-5

CDR3: CASSQVTSGTVWEQYF
DNA: TGTGCCAGCAGCCAAGTAACTAGCGGGACGGTCTGGGAGCAGTACTTC
size: -
D: TRBD2
V: TRBV4-2
J: TRBJ2-7

CDR3: CASRSWGTGPDQPQHF
DNA: TGTGCCAGCAGGAGCTGGGGGACAGGGCCGGATCAGCCCCAGCATTTT
size: -
D: TRBD1
V: TRBV27
J: TRBJ1-5

CDR3: CASSLTSGSLGAYEQYF
DNA: TGCGCCAGCAGCCTAACTAGCGGGAGTCTGGGCGCCTACGAGCAGTACTTC
size: -
D: TRBD2
V: TRBV5-1
J: TRBJ2-7

CDR3: CASSPSGNTEAFF
DNA: TGTGCCAGCTCACCAAGTGGGAACACTGAAGCTTTCTTT
size: -
D: -
V: TRBV18
J: TRBJ1-1

CDR3: CASWKEQFF
DNA: TGTGCCAGTTGGAAGGAGCAGTTCTTC
size: -
D: -
V: TRBV7-9
J: TRBJ2-1

CDR3: CASSLDQLAGQTYNEQFF
DNA: TGTGCCAGCAGCTTAGATCAACTAGCGGGCCAAACCTACAATGAGCAGTTCTTC
size: -
D: TRBD2
V: TRBV11-2
J: TRBJ2-1

CDR3: CAWSVRGMDREISTEAFF
DNA: TGTGCCTGGAGTGTACGAGGTATGGACAGGGAGATAAGTACTGAAGCTTTCTTT
size: -
D: TRBD1
V: TRBV30
J: TRBJ1-1

CDR3: CSVGQGGGYGYTF
DNA: TGCAGCGTTGGGCAGGGTGGGGGCTATGGCTACACCTTC
size: -
D: -
V: TRBV29-1
J: TRBJ1-2

CDR3: CASSLAAGPREQYF
DNA: TGTGCCAGCAGCTTAGCGGCAGGGCCCCGCGAGCAGTACTTC
size: -
D: -
V: TRBV7-9
J: TRBJ2-7

CDR3: CASSPGGLSTGELFF
DNA: TGTGCCAGCAGCCCCGGGGGGTTAAGCACCGGGGAGCTGTTTTTT
size: -
D: TRBD2
V: TRBV5-4
J: TRBJ2-2

CDR3: CASSYSGTGNEKLFF
DNA: TGTGCCAGCAGTTACTCTGGGACAGGGAATGAAAAACTGTTTTTT
size: -
D: TRBD1
V: TRBV6-5
J: TRBJ1-4